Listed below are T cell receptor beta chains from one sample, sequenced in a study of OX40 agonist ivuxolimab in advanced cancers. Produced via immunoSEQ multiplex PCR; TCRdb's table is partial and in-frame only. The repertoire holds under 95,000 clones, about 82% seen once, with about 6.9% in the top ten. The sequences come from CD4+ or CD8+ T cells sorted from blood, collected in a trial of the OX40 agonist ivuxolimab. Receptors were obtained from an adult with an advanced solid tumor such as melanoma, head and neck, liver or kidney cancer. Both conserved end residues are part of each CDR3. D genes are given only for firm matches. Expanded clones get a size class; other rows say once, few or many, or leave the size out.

CASSETGATNEKLFF	TGTGCCAGCAGTGAAACAGGGGCAACTAATGAAAAACTGTTTTTT	.	TRBD1	TRBV2	TRBJ1-4
CASSAIGPEQFF	TGTGCCAGCAGCGCGATCGGTCCTGAGCAGTTCTTC	.	.	TRBV7-6	TRBJ2-1
CASSQLYGTAEETQYF	TGTGCCAGCAGTCAACTCTACGGGACAGCCGAAGAGACCCAGTACTTC	.	TRBD1	TRBV27	TRBJ2-5
CAAARDGRGLGGYTF	TGTGCCGCGGCCCGGGACGGAAGGGGTTTGGGAGGCTACACCTTC	.	.	TRBV2	TRBJ1-2
CASSVEAGVKTQYF	TGTGCCAGCAGCGTAGAGGCAGGGGTGAAGACCCAGTACTTC	.	.	TRBV9	TRBJ2-5
CASSQDYFSEAVFF	TGTGCCAGCAGCCAAGATTATTTTTCTGAGGCGGTGTTTTTT	.	.	TRBV4-2	TRBJ1-4
CASSYGLYPNTEAFF	TGTGCCAGCAGTTACGGGCTTTATCCTAACACTGAAGCTTTCTTT	.	.	TRBV6-6	TRBJ1-1
CASSPGRNEKLFF	TGTGCCAGCAGCCCCGGACGGAATGAAAAACTGTTTTTT	.	.	TRBV5-5	TRBJ1-4
CASSQDDGANTGELFF	TGCGCCAGCAGCCAAGATGACGGGGCGAACACCGGGGAGCTGTTTTTT	.	.	TRBV4-1	TRBJ2-2
CASSSQLGDEQYF	TGTGCTAGCAGCTCCCAACTAGGGGACGAGCAGTACTTC	.	.	TRBV7-7	TRBJ2-7
CASSLAYRQSNYGYTF	TGTGCCAGCAGCTTAGCTTATCGTCAATCTAACTATGGCTACACCTTC	.	.	TRBV7-2	TRBJ1-2
CASSLGHYQDTQYF	TGTGCCAGCAGCTTGGGGCACTATCAGGATACGCAGTATTTT	.	.	TRBV5-8	TRBJ2-3
CASSPPPLETQYF	TGTGCCAGCAGCCCCCCACCCCTGGAGACCCAGTACTTC	once	.	TRBV7-2	TRBJ2-5
CASRRTGANTEAFF	TGTGCCAGCAGGAGGACAGGGGCGAACACTGAAGCTTTCTTT	.	TRBD1	TRBV6-5	TRBJ1-1
CASSPTENTEAFF	TGTGCCAGCTCACCTACCGAAAACACTGAAGCTTTCTTT	.	.	TRBV18	TRBJ1-1
CASSPYRLITRGVAHQPQHF	TGTGCCAGCAGCCCCTATAGGTTGATTACCAGGGGAGTGGCTCATCAGCCCCAGCATTTT	many	.	TRBV7-8	TRBJ1-5
CASSFSAGNEQFF	TGTGCCAGCAGCTTTTCGGCCGGCAATGAGCAGTTCTTC	.	.	TRBV7-3	TRBJ2-1
CASTSLYSGNTIYF	TGTGCCAGTACCAGTCTTTACTCTGGAAACACCATATATTTT	.	.	TRBV19	TRBJ1-3
CASSRGVQETQYF	TGTGCCAGCAGCCGGGGGGTCCAAGAGACCCAGTACTTC	.	TRBD2	TRBV11-3	TRBJ2-5
CASSSMTGYNEQFF	TGTGCCAGCAGTTCAATGACAGGGTACAATGAGCAGTTCTTC	.	TRBD1	TRBV28	TRBJ2-1
CASSRGTAYGYTF	TGTGCCAGCAGTCGTGGGACAGCCTATGGCTACACCTTC	.	TRBD1	TRBV6-5	TRBJ1-2
CASSLNRDTNEQFF	TGTGCCAGCAGCTTAAACAGGGACACGAATGAGCAGTTCTTC	.	.	TRBV7-3	TRBJ2-1
CASSPSVGEQPQHF	TGTGCCAGCTCACCCTCCGTCGGGGAGCAGCCCCAGCATTTT	.	.	TRBV18	TRBJ1-5
CASTQLVGPPEQYF	TGTGCCAGCACACAACTAGTGGGCCCCCCCGAGCAGTACTTC	.	.	TRBV2	TRBJ2-7
CASSSQGSYQPQHF	TGTGCCAGCAGTTCTCAGGGAAGTTATCAGCCCCAGCATTTT	.	.	TRBV27	TRBJ1-5
CAWTSDSYNEQFF	TGTGCCTGGACCTCCGACAGCTACAATGAGCAGTTCTTC	.	.	TRBV30	TRBJ2-1
CASSMQLLNTEAFF	TGTGCCAGTAGTATGCAACTGTTAAACACTGAAGCTTTCTTT	.	.	TRBV19	TRBJ1-1
CASSRDYEQYF	TGTGCCAGCAGCCGGGACTACGAGCAGTACTTC	.	.	TRBV11-3	TRBJ2-7
CASSLGNQPQHF	TGTGCCAGCAGCTTAGGGAATCAGCCCCAGCATTTT	.	.	TRBV11-2	TRBJ1-5
CASSWTDGGFYEQYF	TGTGCCAGCAGCTGGACCGACGGGGGATTTTACGAGCAGTACTTC	.	.	TRBV11-2	TRBJ2-7
CASRTQGTGWNTGELFF	TGTGCCAGCAGGACCCAAGGGACGGGCTGGAACACCGGGGAGCTGTTTTTT	.	.	TRBV2	TRBJ2-2
CASSPWDRGQGYTF	TGTGCCAGCTCACCTTGGGACAGGGGGCAAGGCTACACCTTC	.	TRBD1	TRBV18	TRBJ1-2
CASSSHRDRARLNTGELFF	TGCGCCAGCAGCTCGCACCGGGACAGGGCGAGGTTAAACACCGGGGAGCTGTTTTTT	.	TRBD1	TRBV5-1	TRBJ2-2
CASSLGTGEFYEQYF	TGTGCCAGCAGCTTAGGGACAGGGGAATTCTACGAGCAGTACTTC	.	TRBD1	TRBV7-9	TRBJ2-7
CASSTSGSTGELFF	TGCGCCAGCTCGACTAGCGGGAGCACCGGGGAGCTGTTTTTT	.	TRBD2	TRBV10-2	TRBJ2-2
CASSLGPSNTEAFF	TGCGCCAGCAGCTTGGGGCCCTCCAACACTGAAGCTTTCTTT	.	.	TRBV5-1	TRBJ1-1
CASSGIRTGELFF	TGCGCCAGCAGCGGGATAAGGACCGGGGAGCTGTTTTTT	.	.	TRBV10-2	TRBJ2-2
CASSLGPGNQPQHF	TGTGCCAGCAGCCTCGGACCCGGCAATCAGCCCCAGCATTTT	few	.	TRBV6-5	TRBJ1-5
CASSLGGDASPLHF	TGTGCCAGCAGCTTGGGGGGAGACGCTTCACCCCTCCACTTT	.	.	TRBV7-6	TRBJ1-6
CASSEQQGGGYEQYF	TGTGCCAGCAGTGAACAACAGGGAGGGGGTTACGAGCAGTACTTC	once	.	TRBV6-1	TRBJ2-7
CASSPDRAPLHF	TGTGCCAGCAGTCCCGACAGGGCACCCCTCCACTTT	.	TRBD1	TRBV2	TRBJ1-6